This T cell receptor (beta chain) was recovered during a study of blood T cell repertoires in COVID-19. With 3 bases clipped from V and 7 bases from J, the junction kept 25 bases outside the gene matches. CDR1 and CDR2 from the germline V gene are MGHRA and YSYEKL. The CDR3 consists of 20 residues. The repertoire was sequenced with immunoSEQ multiplex PCR; TCRdb's copy has only in-frame clones and lacks some. The data contain about 140,000 clones, over 65% of them singletons. V gene TRBV4-1 combines with J gene TRBJ1-2; 8 nucleotides align to TRBD1. The specimen sequenced was peripheral blood. The TCR originated in a man aged 50-60 years with acute or convalescent COVID-19. As DNA, the CDR3 is TGCGCCAGCAGCCACTCGCAGGATCCCGGACAGGGAGGAATTAGTGGTGGCTACACCTTC. Translation gives CASSHSQDPGQGGISGGYTF.